This T cell receptor beta chain appears in the sequencing data of a study of blood T cell repertoires in COVID-19. Measured with immunoSEQ multiplex PCR; TCRdb has only the in-frame clones, and not every one. Found here are some 170,000 clones, approximately 82% of them singletons; the top ten hold about 15%. The study assigned cohorts using participant-reported clinical history. This CDR3 spans 13 amino acids. V was clipped by 6 bases and J by 5 bases; unmatched bases: 6. What was sequenced was PBMCs or T cells enriched from blood (not recorded which). The chain employs TRBV12-3 or TRBV12-4 and TRBJ1-2; 7 bases agree with TRBD1. The clonotype was recovered from a man between 50 and 59 years old who had recovered from COVID-19. The CDR3 region is CASSPRGIYGYTF. The CDR3 DNA is TGTGCCAGCAGCCCCAGGGGGATTTATGGCTACACCTTC.